What follows are 4 T cell receptor beta chains derived from one specimen sequenced in a study of blood T cell repertoires in COVID-19 (dated by TCRdb to 2020 to 2021). The library came from the immunoSEQ multiplex PCR assay. What TCRdb holds here is the immuneACCESS table cut down to in-frame rearrangements. Part of the clones is not present; checked against another copy, under half of the missing clones reflect an unresolved V gene, and the others are unexplained. This sample lists 120,000 or so clones; about 90% were detected once. The top ten constitute 3.8% of the sample. The sample was peripheral blood. Every receptor here comes from a woman in her fifties or sixties with COVID-19, enrolled during active disease.

The chain couples TRBV19 to TRBJ1-4; maybe TRBD1 (6 bases). V was shortened by 2 bases and J by 1 base, with 8 bases between the two germline ends. CDR1 and CDR2 from the germline V gene are LNHDA and SQIVND (reference sequence). The CDR3 covers 15 residues. Here the CDR3 DNA reads TGTGCCAGTAGTATATCGACAGGAACTAATGAAAAACTGTTTTTT. Protein: CASSISTGTNEKLFF.

The chain recombines TRBV18 with TRBJ1-1, with D tentatively TRBD1 (5 bases). CDR3 size: 12 residues. Germline CDR1 KGHSH, CDR2 LQKENI. V dropped 8 bases and J dropped 0 bases, with 7 bases sitting between them. The CDR3 loop is CASGALNTEAFF. The CDR3 nucleotides are TGTGCCAGCGGGGCCCTGAACACTGAAGCTTTCTTT.

This clone showed up just once. The J gene is TRBJ1-5, the V gene TRBV6-5; 7 bases are a match to TRBD1. This CDR3 region has 14 residues. After removal of 5 bases from V and 6 bases from J, the junction contained 7 bases not matched to a gene. The V gene's germline CDR1 is MNHEY and CDR2 SVGAGI. The DNA for the CDR3 is TGTGCCAGCAGTCCCGGACAGGTTGTTCAGCCCCAGCATTTT. This translates into CASSPGQVVQPQHF.

The V and J genes are TRBV18 and TRBJ2-5, with D maybe TRBD1 (5 bases). From germline, CDR1 is KGHSH and CDR2 LQKENI. The CDR3 has 12 amino acids. V gave up 4 bases and J gave up 7 bases, with 10 bases separating them. CDR3 DNA: TGTGCCAGCTCACTGCTTAGGGGGACCCAGTACTTC. Its protein is CASSLLRGTQYF.